This entry describes one T cell receptor beta chain. The antigen is not known. This specimen comes from a study of shared clonotypes between healthy human individuals. Across the study: Donor ages ranged 18 to 49 years: a couple of women, a few men. General study points: Clonotype sharing among donors was thought likely to change with sequencing depth. Clonotypes shared by all four donors outscored non-shared clonotypes in generation probability.

From CD4+ cells came CD45RA+ naive and CD45RA-negative memory subsets. Germline CDR1 MDHEN, CDR2 SYDVKM. Germline trimming cut 8 bases from V and 0 bases from J; bases unmatched to any gene: 12. There are 16 residues in the CDR3. Clones were read by immunoSEQ multiplex PCR, and TCRdb kept only the in-frame ones, dropping some. Here the sample spans a few hundred thousand clones, approximately 97% being singletons. The chain combines TRBV28 with TRBJ1-1; TRBD1 matches at 7 bases. This receptor was obtained from a woman in her 30s in good health. The sample was naive CD4+ T cells sorted from blood. Indicated subset: CD45RA+ positively selected. This chain's CDR3 is CASGRDSYSMNTEAFF. The CDR3 coding sequence is TGTGCCAGCGGCAGGGACAGCTACTCCATGAACACTGAAGCTTTCTTT.